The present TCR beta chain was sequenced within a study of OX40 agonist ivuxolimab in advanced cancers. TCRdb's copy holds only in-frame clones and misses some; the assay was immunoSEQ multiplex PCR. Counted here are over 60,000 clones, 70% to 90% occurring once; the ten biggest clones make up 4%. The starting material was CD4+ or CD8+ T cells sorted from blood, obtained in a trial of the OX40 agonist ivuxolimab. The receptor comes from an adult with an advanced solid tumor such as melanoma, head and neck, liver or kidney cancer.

CDR3: CASRLGGTTNEKLFF. The CDR3 coding sequence is TGTGCCAGCAGACTCGGAGGAACAACTAATGAAAAACTGTTTTTT. This chain connects TRBV28 to TRBJ1-4; D gene unclear. Germline V gene data show CDR1 as MDHEN and CDR2 as SYDVKM. V dropped 6 bases and J dropped 0 bases, with 11 bases sitting between them. CDR3 length equals 15 residues.